This TCR beta chain was recorded in a study of lymphopenia after photon versus proton radiotherapy. Study-wide points: After the lymphocyte nadir, photon-treated repertoires showed oligoclonal expansion, especially of CD8+ Temra cells. Post-nadir TCR diversity decline inversely tracked overall survival among those who died.

V lost 1 base, J lost 1 base, and 3 bases stayed unmatched. This CDR3 has 16 residues. Germline V lookup: CDR1 SGHTA, CDR2 FQGNSA. Using immunoSEQ multiplex PCR, the repertoire was profiled, and TCRdb retains in-frame clones only, with some absent. The data show tens of thousands of clones, with around four fifths seen just once and under 1.5% held by the top ten. Concerning this clone: As yet, its antigen is unknown.

The clonotype originates from a man aged 60 to 69 with pancreatic cancer. Sequencing was performed on peripheral blood, taken from a patient treated with proton-based radiotherapy. The chain links TRBV7-2 to TRBJ2-7, with 11 nucleotides matching TRBD2. Here the CDR3 DNA reads TGTGCCAGCAGCTTAGTGGGGACTAGCGGTTCCTACGAGCAGTACTTC. It translates to CASSLVGTSGSYEQYF.